This TCR beta chain was identified in a study of monozygotic twins with inflammatory bowel disease. Study-level findings and limits: Results did not support any single strong IBD-associated signal or clonotype.

TCRdb re-called the 5' RACE reads and shows each CDR3 protein once, DNA omitted. The table for this sample gives 330,000 or so distinct CDR3 sequences. Notes on this clonotype: The antigen is undetermined.

With no T cell sorting beforehand, total RNA was isolated from whole blood. The CDR3 runs 14 residues. This rearrangement joins TRBV12-3 or TRBV12-4 to TRBJ2-2. Material: blood. The sequence was obtained from a human donor with ulcerative colitis or Crohn's disease, or a healthy co-twin of an affected twin (not recorded which). CDR3 protein: CASSIHGTAGELLF.